This entry is about one TCR beta chain. The source of the sample is a study of technical replicates of blood from several donors. Repertoires were generated with immunoSEQ multiplex PCR, while TCRdb's copy carries only in-frame clones and drops some. The sample includes some 14,000 clones, approximately 95% of them seen just once. Germline CDR1 MGHDK, CDR2 SYGVNS. V lost 2 bases, J lost 3 bases, and 11 bases lay in between. This CDR3 contains 14 residues. Sequenced sample: PBMCs. The sequence came from a human donor in good health. The rearrangement uses TRBV25-1 and TRBJ2-7; tentatively, D is TRBD2 (6 bases). CDR3 region: CASSEPGESYEQYF. The CDR3 bases are TGTGCCAGCAGTGAACCGGGAGAGAGCTACGAGCAGTACTTC.